The subject of this entry is one T cell receptor beta chain. Its antigen is undetermined. The V gene's germline CDR1 is MGHRA and CDR2 YSYEKL. This CDR3 comprises 15 residues. V lost 0 bases and J 5 bases, leaving 13 bases between the germline ends. This sample was included in a study of graft-versus-host responses after intestinal transplantation. Background on the study: The transplants performed in recipients were multivisceral, liver-intestinal, or isolated intestinal.

The repertoire was sequenced with immunoSEQ multiplex PCR; TCRdb's copy has only in-frame clones and lacks some. The sample consists of over 75,000 clones, around 86% of them appearing once. Study-wide findings and caveats: GvH clones surfaced in recipient marrow, some emerging earlier in ileum or blood. Those patients showing graft-donor T cell macrochimerism displayed high graft-versus-host to host-versus-graft clonal ratios in allografts.

Sequencing used unstimulated CD8+ T cells sorted from spleen or lymph node cells, obtained before transplant. The sequence derives from a human donor who was the organ donor for an intestinal transplant. This chain links TRBV4-1 with TRBJ1-1, with D maybe TRBD1 (5 bases). CDR3 bases: TGCGCCAGCAGCCAAGATGTGCAGGGCTCGACTGAAGCTTTCTTT. Amino acids: CASSQDVQGSTEAFF.